The clone carrying this TCR beta chain qualifies as medium-sized (0.01 to 0.1%). Antigen unknown. This CDR3 is 12 amino acids long. From germline, CDR1 is SNHLY and CDR2 FYNNEI. V was pared by 4 bases and J by 3 bases, with 4 bases between. Single viable CD3+CD4+CD8-CD45RO+ cells were sorted as the memory CD4+ T cells. After thawing, CD4+ T cells were positively selected. The data are from a study of memory CD4+ T cells and cytomegalovirus serostatus. Study results and limitations: Repertoires predicted CMV serostatus with median bootstrapped AUC of about 0.96. Suggested: most of the CMV-linked TCR signature lies in CD4+ memory cells.

Libraries were prepared by immunoSEQ multiplex PCR; TCRdb keeps only in-frame clonotypes and omits some of them. Here the sample spans about 46,000 clones, around 74% being singletons. This TCR was sampled from an adult in good health and CMV-seronegative. This chain connects TRBV2 to TRBJ1-3; no firm D call. The specimen was memory CD4+ T cells from blood. CDR3 sequence (DNA): TGTGCCAGCAGTGGACGTGGAAACACCATATATTTT. Translating it yields CASSGRGNTIYF.